The next 28 T cell receptor beta chains were all read from a single sample in a study of T-cell memory formation after mild COVID-19. TCRdb used MiXCR to reprocess the 5' RACE reads, holding one entry per CDR3 protein. Altogether about 190,000 distinct CDR3 sequences are present, around 17% being singletons, with the ten largest covering 2.4%. Specimen: PBMCs or a T cell subset sorted from them (not recorded which). The receptors come from an adult woman who had mild COVID-19 (a few samples of this study predate the infection). Cell type and time point are not known.

This sequence joins TRBV12-3 or TRBV12-4 and TRBJ1-2; no definite D call. This CDR3 contains 15 residues. Trimming stripped 2 bases from V and 1 base from J, with 11 bases between. CDR3 bases: TGTGCCAGCAGTTTATCTTACAGATTTAACTATGGCTACACCTTC. Protein sequence: CASSLSYRFNYGYTF.

The rearrangement links TRBV15 to TRBJ1-5; D unclear. Per germline, CDR1 LNHNV and CDR2 YYDKDF (reference sequence). The ends were cut back, 1 base at V and 1 base at J, with 8 bases in the middle. The CDR3 has 15 residues. CDR3 amino acids: CATSRVGGSNQPQHF. CDR3 in DNA: TGTGCCACCAGCAGAGTCGGCGGGAGCAATCAGCCCCAGCATTTT.

The rearrangement uses TRBV7-3 and TRBJ2-5; 13 bases are a match to TRBD2. The CDR3 contains 15 residues. Germline values: CDR1 SGHTA, CDR2 FQGTGA. V lost 5 bases and J lost 5; bases outside the gene matches: 5. In nucleotides, the CDR3 is TGTGCCAGCAGCCCTGGACTAGCGGGGGCGGAGACCCAGTACTTC. Translated, it gives CASSPGLAGAETQYF.

This rearrangement joins TRBV27 to TRBJ2-7; TRBD1 aligns across 8 bases. Germline CDR1 MNHEY, CDR2 SMNVEV (reference sequence). Trimming at V came to 4 bases and at J to 0 bases, leaving 5 bases not matched to a gene. The length of the CDR3 is 15 residues. The chain's CDR3 is CASSSKGTGSYEQYF. In nucleotides, the CDR3 is TGTGCCAGCAGTTCCAAAGGGACAGGCTCCTACGAGCAGTACTTC.

This clonotype was picked up a small number of times. The CDR3, as DNA: TGTGCCAGCACTCGGACAGGCGGGAGTGACGAGCAGTACTTC. This sequence encodes CASTRTGGSDEQYF. V gene TRBV6-2 or TRBV6-3 combines with J gene TRBJ2-7; D tentatively fits TRBD1 or TRBD2 (7 bases each). Germline CDR1 and CDR2: MNHEY and SVGEGT. The CDR3 covers 14 residues. Trimming took 7 bases from V and 5 from J, leaving 18 bases between them.

In its sample, this clonotype was seen a few times. The V call is TRBV12-3 or TRBV12-4, the J call TRBJ2-7; D uncertain. The V end lost 3 bases, the J end lost 6 bases, and 9 bases lay between the germline ends. The CDR3 runs to 12 residues. CDR3 DNA sequence: TGTGCCAGCAGTTTGAACAGTCTCGAGCAGTACTTC. It encodes CASSLNSLEQYF.

This clonotype was seen a few times. The chain links TRBV4-1 to TRBJ2-7, with 13 nucleotides matching TRBD2. Germline loops: CDR1 MGHRA, CDR2 YSYEKL. The CDR3 covers 16 residues. With 3 bases clipped from V and 2 bases from J, the junction kept 4 bases outside the gene matches. The CDR3 sequence is CASSQAGLAGAYEQYF. Here the CDR3 DNA reads TGCGCCAGCAGCCAGGCAGGACTAGCGGGGGCCTACGAGCAGTACTTC.

CDR3 nucleotide sequence: TGTGCCAGCAGTCGGATAGCGGGAGGGCTCGAGCAGTACTTC. Protein product: CASSRIAGGLEQYF. The chain combines TRBV27 with TRBJ2-7, with TRBD2 identical over 11 bases. V trimming: 5 bases; J trimming: 6 bases; junction bases outside the gene matches: 6. In germline, CDR1 is MNHEY, CDR2 SMNVEV (reference sequence). This CDR3 contains 14 residues.

The chain joins TRBV20-1 to TRBJ2-1; a possible D gene is TRBD2 (5 bases). CDR1 DFQATT and CDR2 SNEGSKA come from the germline V gene (reference sequence). This CDR3 is built from 17 residues. Trimming stripped 0 bases from V and 0 bases from J, with 15 bases between. The CDR3 sequence is CSARDLEALNSYNEQFF. The CDR3 region has the DNA TGCAGTGCTAGAGATCTGGAGGCACTAAACTCCTACAATGAGCAGTTCTTC.

This clonotype has more than one count but fewer than ten. The rearrangement links TRBV7-2 to TRBJ2-5; no reliable D call. Deletions cut 2 bases from V and 1 base from J, with 14 bases between. CDR1 and CDR2 from the germline V gene are SGHTA and FQGNSA. The CDR3 has 16 residues. This CDR3 is CASSLMGSLGQETQYF. Here the CDR3 DNA reads TGTGCCAGCAGCTTAATGGGCAGTTTGGGCCAAGAGACCCAGTACTTC.

In this sample, this clonotype turned up many times. The chain recombines TRBV3-1 with TRBJ2-3, with D tentatively TRBD2 (6 bases). Trimming pared 4 bases from V and 1 base from J, leaving 15 bases between. Per the germline V gene, CDR1 is LGHDT and CDR2 is YNNKEL (reference sequence). The CDR3 is 16 amino acids. Here the CDR3 reads CASSRLTTGGTDTQYF. The CDR3 coding sequence is TGTGCCAGCAGCCGCCTGACGACGGGGGGCACAGATACGCAGTATTTT.

This clonotype was detected many times. V gene TRBV7-9 combines with J gene TRBJ2-1; weak D call: TRBD2 (5 bases). The CDR3 consists of 12 residues. Deletions cut 1 base from V and 9 bases from J, with 7 bases between. CDR1 and CDR2 (germline): SEHNR, FQNEAQ (reference sequence). The DNA for the CDR3 is TGTGCCAGCAGCTTAGGTGCGGGTGAGCAGTTCTTC. This encodes CASSLGAGEQFF.

The rearrangement links TRBV30 to TRBJ2-4; D ambiguous. Germline V gene sequence: CDR1 GTSNPN, CDR2 SVGIG (reference sequence). This CDR3 has 13 amino acids. V lost 0 bases, J lost 8 bases, and 11 bases lay in between. CDR3 amino acids: CAWSVSAADIQYF. The CDR3 DNA is TGTGCCTGGAGTGTAAGCGCCGCCGACATTCAGTACTTC.

There are many counts of this clonotype. V usage is TRBV3-1 and J usage is TRBJ1-5; tentative D call: TRBD1 (5 bases). Germline CDR1 and CDR2: LGHDT and YNNKEL (reference sequence). V gave up 3 bases and J gave up 1 base, with 16 bases separating them. This CDR3 has 17 residues. This chain's CDR3 is CASSHQDPRGSNQPQHF. Written as DNA, the CDR3 is TGTGCCAGCAGCCATCAAGACCCGAGGGGAAGCAATCAGCCCCAGCATTTT.

The V gene is TRBV12-3 or TRBV12-4, the J gene TRBJ2-4, with D maybe TRBD1 (6 bases). The CDR3 is made up of 16 amino acids. V lost 5 bases, J lost 0 bases, and 14 bases lay in between. The chain's CDR3 is CASSPTGYLAKNIQYF. The CDR3 region has the DNA TGTGCCAGCAGTCCCACAGGGTACCTAGCCAAAAACATTCAGTACTTC.

This chain joins TRBV18 and TRBJ1-5; 7 nucleotides match TRBD1. The ends lost 3 bases at V and 3 bases at J; junction bases unmatched: 5. The germline V gene has CDR1 KGHSH and CDR2 LQKENI. CDR3 size: 15 residues. This chain's CDR3 is CASSPSGTANQPQHF. DNA of the CDR3: TGTGCCAGCTCACCCTCCGGGACAGCCAATCAGCCCCAGCATTTT.

The chain recombines TRBV24-1 with TRBJ1-5; D is unclear. The V and J ends lost 5 bases and 6 bases respectively, with 13 bases between them. This CDR3 contains 14 residues. Germline-derived CDR1 and CDR2 are KGHDR and SFDVKD. CDR3 sequence: CATSGGGGGQPQHF. In DNA form, the CDR3 reads TGTGCCACCAGTGGAGGAGGTGGCGGTCAGCCCCAGCATTTT.

V gene TRBV12-3 or TRBV12-4 combines with J gene TRBJ2-6, with D uncertain. The CDR3 sequence is 14 residues long. Trimming removed 6 bases from V and 0 bases from J, with 6 bases in between. This chain's CDR3 is CASRTASGANVLTF. CDR3 bases: TGTGCCAGCAGGACGGCCTCTGGGGCCAACGTCCTGACTTTC.

V gene TRBV29-1 combines with J gene TRBJ2-3; 11 nucleotides match TRBD2. The CDR3 covers 16 residues. Germline V gene lookup returns CDR1 SQVTM and CDR2 ANQGSEA. J was trimmed by 3 bases and V by 4 bases; bases with no gene match: 9. DNA of the CDR3: TGCAGCGTTGGTCTTCTAGCGGGGGGAATTACAGATACGCAGTATTTT. Its translation is CSVGLLAGGITDTQYF.

The chain recombines TRBV5-1 with TRBJ1-4, with D unresolved. The CDR3 covers 15 residues. Germline V gene data show CDR1 as SGHRS and CDR2 as YFSETQ. With 0 bases removed from V and 1 base from J, the gap between germline ends came to 7 bases. In DNA form, the CDR3 reads TGCGCCAGCAGCTTGGCCGGCAGAACTAATGAAAAACTGTTTTTT. This gives the protein CASSLAGRTNEKLFF.

This chain uses TRBV11-3 with TRBJ2-6; D call uncertain. The V end was cut by 6 bases, the J end by 4 bases, with 10 bases between. The germline gives CDR1 SGHNT, CDR2 YENEEA. This CDR3 is built from 14 residues. As DNA, the CDR3 is TGTGCCAGCAGTAGGTTACTAGGGGCCAACGTCCTGACTTTC. Translating it yields CASSRLLGANVLTF. Full variable domain (outside the CDR3, taken from reference TRBV11-3 and TRBJ2-6): EAGVVQSPRYKIIEKKQPVAFWCNPISGHNTLYWYLQNLGQGPELLIRYENEEAVDDSQLPKDRFSAERLKGVDSTLKIQPAELGDSAVYLCASSRLLGANVLTFGAGSRLTVL.

This sequence joins TRBV6-5 and TRBJ2-1, with TRBD1 matching 7 bases. This CDR3 has 14 amino acids. Germline assignment: CDR1 MNHEY and CDR2 SVGAGI. V lost 2 bases and J lost 8; bases outside the gene matches: 6. CDR3 in DNA: TGTGCCAGCAGTTACGGACAGGCCAGGGATGAGCAGTTCTTC. Protein sequence: CASSYGQARDEQFF.

This chain uses TRBV9 with TRBJ1-2; tentatively, D is TRBD1 (5 bases). Germline CDR1 and CDR2: SGDLS and YYNGEE. The CDR3 spans 14 residues. V was clipped by 4 bases and J by 3 bases, with 13 bases between them. The CDR3 bases are TGTGCCAGCAGCCCACCCGGGGACCACTATGGCTACACCTTC. Amino acid sequence: CASSPPGDHYGYTF. The full variable domain, completed using reference TRBV9 and TRBJ1-2, is DSGVTQTPKHLITATGQRVTLRCSPRSGDLSVYWYQQSLDQGLQFLIQYYNGEERAKGNILERFSAQQFPDLHSELNLSSLELGDSALYFCASSPPGDHYGYTFGSGTRLTVV.

The chain combines TRBV4-3 with TRBJ2-1, with 12 bases identical to TRBD2. Germline CDR1 LGHNA, CDR2 YSLEER. This CDR3 has 16 amino acids. J was trimmed by 9 bases and V by 4 bases; bases with no gene match: 10. CDR3 loop: CASSRETSGSGGEQFF. CDR3 sequence (DNA): TGCGCCAGCAGCCGCGAGACTAGCGGGAGCGGGGGTGAGCAGTTCTTC.

This chain links TRBV5-1 with TRBJ1-4; no clear D. CDR3 length: 16 residues. Germline V CDR1 and CDR2: SGHRS, YFSETQ. Trimming left V 7 bases short and J 0 bases short, with 16 bases between. The CDR3 spells CASHAEGAATNEKLFF. CDR3 coding DNA: TGCGCCAGCCACGCGGAGGGAGCTGCAACTAATGAAAAACTGTTTTTT. Full variable domain (outside the CDR3, taken from reference TRBV5-1 and TRBJ1-4): KAGVTQTPRYLIKTRGQQVTLSCSPISGHRSVSWYQQTPGQGLQFLFEYFSETQRNKGNFPGRFSGRQFSNSRSEMNVSTLELGDSALYLCASHAEGAATNEKLFFGSGTQLSVL.

This clonotype was detected a few times. The CDR3 loop reads CATSREDRADEPQHF. CDR3 coding DNA: TGTGCCACCAGCAGAGAGGACAGGGCCGATGAGCCCCAGCATTTT. V is TRBV15 and J is TRBJ1-5; TRBD1 agrees at 8 bases. The V gene end was trimmed by 0 bases and the J gene end by 8 bases; junction bases not matched to a gene: 6. CDR3 length: 15 amino acids. Germline values: CDR1 LNHNV, CDR2 YYDKDF (reference sequence).

V usage is TRBV12-3 or TRBV12-4 and J usage is TRBJ1-2, with 7 bases that match TRBD1. The CDR3 loop spans 13 amino acids. Germline trimming cut 2 bases from V and 6 bases from J; bases unmatched to any gene: 3. CDR3 amino acids: CASSLRQGDGYTF. CDR3 DNA: TGTGCCAGCAGTTTACGACAGGGTGATGGCTACACCTTC.

V usage is TRBV10-3 and J usage is TRBJ2-3, with 11 nucleotides matching TRBD2. There are 14 residues in the CDR3. The V gene end was trimmed by 5 bases and the J gene end by 5 bases; junction bases not matched to a gene: 3. Germline V gene data show CDR1 as ENHRY and CDR2 as SYGVKD. This chain's CDR3 is CAISLLAGEDTQYF. The DNA for the CDR3 is TGTGCCATCAGTTTACTAGCGGGAGAAGATACGCAGTATTTT.